Reported below is one TCR beta chain. The data are from a study of blood T cell repertoires in COVID-19. Assay: immunoSEQ multiplex PCR; the TCRdb copy retains only in-frame clones and omits some. Of 110,000 to 150,000 clones in the sample, 85% were seen once. Trimming removed 6 bases from V and 2 bases from J, with 14 bases in between. This CDR3 has 14 residues. Germline-derived CDR1 and CDR2 are MNHEY and SMNVEV (reference sequence). Sequencing was performed on peripheral blood. The gene calls are TRBV27 and TRBJ2-7; D is possibly TRBD1 (6 bases). This TCR was recovered from a man in his forties or fifties with acute or convalescent COVID-19. CDR3 protein: CASSPTGFAYEQYF. CDR3 nucleotides: TGTGCCAGCAGCCCCACAGGGTTCGCCTACGAGCAGTACTTC.